These 6 T cell receptor beta chains share one sample of origin, sequenced in a study of cytomegalovirus exposure and HLA in healthy donors. In the PCR, 60 Vbeta and 13 Jbeta primers were used. Assay: immunoSEQ multiplex PCR; the TCRdb copy retains only in-frame clones and omits some. This repertoire shows about 150,000 clones, about 74% found once; its top ten account for about an eighth. Sequencing was performed on PBMCs. These receptors all come from a man in his forties in good health and CMV-seropositive.

The genes are TRBV10-3 and TRBJ1-1; TRBD1 might be the D (5 bases). Trimming removed 6 bases at V and 6 bases at J, with 23 bases between. CDR3 length equals 16 residues. Germline assignment: CDR1 ENHRY and CDR2 SYGVKD. The CDR3 reads CAISEGVRIGNAEAFF. The CDR3 DNA reads TGTGCCATCAGCGAAGGGGTACGGATAGGTAACGCTGAAGCTTTCTTT.

V and J are TRBV5-1 and TRBJ1-5, with a weak D call TRBD1 (6 bases). V was pared by 2 bases and J by 3 bases, with 12 bases between. This CDR3 has 15 amino acids. The germline V gene encodes CDR1 SGHRS and CDR2 YFSETQ. The CDR3 loop reads CASSLWTEDNQPQHF. CDR3 nucleotides: TGCGCCAGCAGCTTATGGACAGAGGACAATCAGCCCCAGCATTTT.

This clone has a single count. The chain uses TRBV5-6 and TRBJ1-2; D is undetermined. The V gene lost 1 base and the J gene lost 4 bases, with 17 bases spanning the gap. CDR1 and CDR2 from the germline V gene are SGHDT and YYEEEE. The CDR3 spans 16 residues. CDR3 nucleotide sequence: TGTGCCAGCAGCTTGTACAGCCTGATATTTTTCTATGGCTACACCTTC. It codes for CASSLYSLIFFYGYTF.

The chain combines TRBV2 with TRBJ2-5; TRBD2 matches 10 bases. Looked up from germline, CDR1 is SNHLY and CDR2 is FYNNEI. This CDR3 has 15 residues. V gave up 4 bases and J gave up 4 bases; unmatched junction bases: 6. The CDR3 region has the DNA TGTGCCAGCAGTGGGCTAGCGGGAGTGGGAGAGACCCAGTACTTC. The encoded protein is CASSGLAGVGETQYF. Complete variable domain (other parts from reference TRBV2 and TRBJ2-5): EPEVTQTPSHQVTQMGQEVILRCVPISNHLYFYWYRQILGQKVEFLVSFYNNEISEKSEIFDDQFSVERPDGSNFTLKIRSTKLEDSAMYFCASSGLAGVGETQYFGPGTRLLVL.

About this clone: Because the CDR3's place on the DNA is in doubt, the DNA is left out and the CDR3 is given as listed by TCRdb. The chain recombines TRBV7-2 with TRBJ2-5; no check of the table's D call, TRBD2, against the DNA was made. From germline, CDR1 is SGHTA and CDR2 FQGNSA. With termini counted, the CDR3 has 13 amino acids. CDR3: CASSFASGTPGYF.

This clone was seen more than once but under ten times. In nucleotides, the CDR3 is TGTGCCAGCAGCTGGTCTTGGTCTACAACTAATGAAAAACTGTTTTTT. It is translated as CASSWSWSTTNEKLFF. The chain uses TRBV7-8 and TRBJ1-4; no definite D call. The V gene's germline CDR1 is SGHVS and CDR2 FQNEAQ. CDR3 size: 16 residues. Trimming pared 4 bases from V and 0 bases from J, leaving 12 bases between.